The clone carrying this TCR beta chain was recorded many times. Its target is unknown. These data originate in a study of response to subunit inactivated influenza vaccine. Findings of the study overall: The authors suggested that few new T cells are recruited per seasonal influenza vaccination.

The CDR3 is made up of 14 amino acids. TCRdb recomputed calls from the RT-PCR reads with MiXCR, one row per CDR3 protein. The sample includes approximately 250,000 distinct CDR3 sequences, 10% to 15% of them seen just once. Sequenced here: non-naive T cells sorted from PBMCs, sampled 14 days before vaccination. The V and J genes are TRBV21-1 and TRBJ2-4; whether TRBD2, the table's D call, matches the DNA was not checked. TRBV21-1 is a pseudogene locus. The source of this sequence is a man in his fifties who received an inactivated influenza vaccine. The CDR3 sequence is CASSKAGEADIQYF. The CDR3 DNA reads TGTGCCAGCAGCAAAGCCGGGGAGGCAGACATTCAGTACTTC.